This T cell receptor beta chain was retrieved from a study of blood T cells in healthy people across ages. Whole-study results and caveats: Long-lived donors had more naive CD4+ cells and higher diversity than aged donors. The recorded TCR beta diversity per million T cells decreased in a roughly linear manner with age.

V was clipped by 10 bases and J by 4 bases, with 19 bases between them. The CDR3 is 14 residues long. CDR1 is MNHEY and CDR2 is SMNVEV in the germline V gene (reference sequence). The second PCR ran roughly 7 to 12 cycles with a sample-barcoded 5' primer and J-beta primers. TCRdb reprocessed the 5' RACE reads with MiXCR, giving one entry per CDR3 protein. This table holds roughly 550,000 distinct CDR3 sequences, about 25% found once. A few counts support this clonotype. The antigen is unknown. The sample also formed part of further work on T cells of mothers and their children. That investigation notes: A few healthy Caucasian mothers gave samples, and so did their six children. Overlap ran slightly, non-significantly higher for related than unrelated mother-child pairs.

The rearrangement links TRBV27 to TRBJ2-5, with D maybe TRBD2 (6 bases). The sample comprised blood. This receptor was identified in a boy aged 5-17 years in good health. The CDR3 protein is CATSPTRGRETQYF. Written as DNA, the CDR3 is TGTGCCACCTCCCCGACTAGGGGTCGAGAGACCCAGTACTTC.